Described below is a single TCR beta chain sequence and its context. Its target is not known. The sample comes from a study of beta chain features in type 1 diabetes. Reverse transcribing all isolated RNA meant expressed TCRB transcripts were sequenced. The protocol was immunoSEQ multiplex PCR, while the TCRdb copy is restricted to in-frame clones and leaves out a portion. This table has approximately 730,000 clones, 10% to 15% appearing once. CD45RO/CCR7/CD25/CD127/CD95/CD27 separated CD4+ naive, central memory, regulatory and stem cell-like memory cells by sorting. The purity of all sorted populations exceeded 95%. CDR1 and CDR2 from the germline V gene are MGHRA and YSYEKL. With 0 bases removed from V and 6 bases from J, the gap between germline ends came to 11 bases. The CDR3 has 15 amino acids. Study conclusions and caveats: Cells with high TCR expression could be over-represented by cDNA sequencing. Across all four CD4+ subsets, people with type 1 diabetes showed modestly shorter TCRB CDR3s.

The sequencing input was naive CD4+ T cells from blood. The chain recombines TRBV4-1 with TRBJ1-4; perhaps TRBD1 as D (5 bases). The TCR originated in a man younger than 35 with type 1 diabetes. The CDR3, as DNA: TGCGCCAGCAGCCAAGATTGGGGCTACGATGAAAAACTGTTTTTT. Residues: CASSQDWGYDEKLFF.